Listed here is a single TCR beta chain. This sample was included in a study of blood T cell repertoires in COVID-19. Whole-study context: T cells, B-cell-depleted T cells, or PBMCs provided the cDNA or gDNA that served as material.

Germline V gives CDR1 MNHEY, CDR2 SVGEGT. The CDR3 has 19 residues. The germline V and J ends were trimmed by 5 bases and 7 bases, with 30 bases remaining between them. Adults between roughly 18 and 89 years of age took part from 24 US areas. Participant-given clinical history determined each cohort assignment. Recovery among Cohort 3 donors was established by two negative PCRs, clearance, or symptom resolution. Repertoires were generated with immunoSEQ multiplex PCR, while TCRdb's copy carries only in-frame clones and drops some. There are about 240,000 clones in the sample; roughly 89% occur only once, and approximately 9% lies in the top ten.

The V gene is TRBV6-2 or TRBV6-3, the J gene TRBJ2-1; TRBD2 might be the D (5 bases). The sequenced sample was PBMCs or T cells enriched from blood (not recorded which). The TCR comes from a man aged 35-49 years who had recovered from COVID-19. The CDR3 sequence: CASSRTLIVLKPRGNEQFF. CDR3 in DNA: TGTGCCAGCAGTAGAACTTTAATCGTCCTAAAACCTAGAGGGAATGAGCAGTTCTTC.